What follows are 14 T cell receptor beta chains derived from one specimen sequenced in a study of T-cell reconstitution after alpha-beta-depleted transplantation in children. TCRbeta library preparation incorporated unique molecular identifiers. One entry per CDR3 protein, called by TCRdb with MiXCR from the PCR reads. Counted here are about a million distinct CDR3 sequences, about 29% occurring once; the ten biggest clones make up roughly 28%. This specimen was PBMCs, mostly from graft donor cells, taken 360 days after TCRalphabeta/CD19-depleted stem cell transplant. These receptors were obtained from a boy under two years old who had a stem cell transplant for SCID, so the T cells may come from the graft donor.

Here the CDR3 reads CAWSVLRGEGDGYTF. The CDR3 nucleotides are TGTGCCTGGAGTGTTCTAAGGGGAGAGGGCGATGGCTACACCTTC. The rearrangement links TRBV30 to TRBJ1-2, with D perhaps matching TRBD1 (5 bases). The CDR3 length is 15 residues. The V end was cut by 0 bases, the J end by 6 bases, with 17 bases between. Germline V gene data show CDR1 as GTSNPN and CDR2 as SVGIG (reference sequence).

The CDR3 spells CASSFRQVHSTDTQYF. The CDR3 DNA sequence: TGTGCCAGCAGCTTCCGACAGGTTCATAGCACAGATACGCAGTATTTT. V is TRBV7-2 and J is TRBJ2-3, with D tentatively TRBD1 (6 bases). The CDR3 sequence is 16 residues long. The germline CDR1 and CDR2 sequences are SGHTA and FQGNSA. Deletions cut 3 bases from V and 0 bases from J, with 13 bases between.

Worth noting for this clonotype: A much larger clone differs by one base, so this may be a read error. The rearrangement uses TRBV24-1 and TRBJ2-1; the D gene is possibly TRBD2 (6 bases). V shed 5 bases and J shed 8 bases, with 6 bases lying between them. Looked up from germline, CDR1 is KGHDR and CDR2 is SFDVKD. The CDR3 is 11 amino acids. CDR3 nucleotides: TGTGCCACCAGTGGGGGGGATGAGCAGTTCTTC. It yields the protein CATSGGDEQFF.

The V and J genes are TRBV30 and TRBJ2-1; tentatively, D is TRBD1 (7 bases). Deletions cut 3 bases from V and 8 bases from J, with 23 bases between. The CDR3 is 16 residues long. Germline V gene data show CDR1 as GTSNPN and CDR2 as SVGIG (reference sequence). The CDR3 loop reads CAWRRGRDSEKDEQFF. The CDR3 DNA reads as TGTGCCTGGAGACGGGGGCGGGACAGCGAGAAGGATGAGCAGTTCTTC.

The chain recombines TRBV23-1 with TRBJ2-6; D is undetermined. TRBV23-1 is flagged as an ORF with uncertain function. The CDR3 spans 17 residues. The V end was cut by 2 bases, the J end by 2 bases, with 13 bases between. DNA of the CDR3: TGCGCCAGCAGTCAAGACGCGTCTCCACCTGGGGCCAACGTCCTGACTTTC. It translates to CASSQDASPPGANVLTF.

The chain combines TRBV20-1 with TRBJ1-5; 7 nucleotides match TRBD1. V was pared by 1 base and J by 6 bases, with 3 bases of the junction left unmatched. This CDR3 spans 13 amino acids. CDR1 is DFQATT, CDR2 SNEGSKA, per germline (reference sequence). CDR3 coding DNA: TGCAGTGCTAGAGGACAGGGAGTTCAGCCCCAGCATTTT. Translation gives CSARGQGVQPQHF.

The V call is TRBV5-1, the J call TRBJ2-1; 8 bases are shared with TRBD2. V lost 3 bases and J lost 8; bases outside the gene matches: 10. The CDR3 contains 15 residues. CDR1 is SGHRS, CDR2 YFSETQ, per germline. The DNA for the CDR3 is TGCGCCAGCAGCTCCCAGACTAGCGCGGTGGATGAGCAGTTCTTC. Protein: CASSSQTSAVDEQFF.

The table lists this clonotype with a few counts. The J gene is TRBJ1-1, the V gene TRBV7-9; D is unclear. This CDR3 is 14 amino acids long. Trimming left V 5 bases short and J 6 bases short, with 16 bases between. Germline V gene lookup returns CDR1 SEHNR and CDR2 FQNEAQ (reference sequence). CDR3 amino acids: CASSGTVGSAEAFF. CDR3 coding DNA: TGTGCCAGCAGCGGAACGGTTGGAAGTGCTGAAGCTTTCTTT.

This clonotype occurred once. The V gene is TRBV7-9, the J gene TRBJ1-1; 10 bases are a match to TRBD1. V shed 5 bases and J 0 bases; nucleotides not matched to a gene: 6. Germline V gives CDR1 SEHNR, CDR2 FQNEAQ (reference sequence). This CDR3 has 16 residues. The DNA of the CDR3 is TGTGCCAGCAGCCCGAGGACAGGGGGTATGAACACTGAAGCTTTCTTT. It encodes CASSPRTGGMNTEAFF.

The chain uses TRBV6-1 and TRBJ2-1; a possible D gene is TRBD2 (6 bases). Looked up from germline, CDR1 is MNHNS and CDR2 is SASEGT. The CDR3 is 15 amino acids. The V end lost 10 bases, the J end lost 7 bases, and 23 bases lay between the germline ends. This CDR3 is CATSFDRGKTNEQFF. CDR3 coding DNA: TGTGCCACCTCGTTCGATCGGGGGAAAACGAATGAGCAGTTCTTC.

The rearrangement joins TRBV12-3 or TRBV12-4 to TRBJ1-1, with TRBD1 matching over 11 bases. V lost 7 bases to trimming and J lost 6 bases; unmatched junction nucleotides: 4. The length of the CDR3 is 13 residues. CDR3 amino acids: CASIPGQGAEAFF. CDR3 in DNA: TGTGCCAGCATTCCGGGACAGGGGGCTGAAGCTTTCTTT.

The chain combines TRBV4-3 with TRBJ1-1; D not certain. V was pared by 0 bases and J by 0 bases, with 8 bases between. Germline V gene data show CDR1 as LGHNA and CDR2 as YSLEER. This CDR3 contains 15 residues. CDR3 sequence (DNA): TGCGCCAGCAGCCAAGACCGGGTAATGAACACTGAAGCTTTCTTT. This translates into CASSQDRVMNTEAFF.

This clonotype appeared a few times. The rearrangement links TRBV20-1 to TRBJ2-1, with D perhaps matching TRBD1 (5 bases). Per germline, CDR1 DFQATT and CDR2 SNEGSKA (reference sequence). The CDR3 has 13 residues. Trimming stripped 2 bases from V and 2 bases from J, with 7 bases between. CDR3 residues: CSARQGAYNEQFF. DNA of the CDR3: TGCAGTGCTAGACAGGGTGCCTACAATGAGCAGTTCTTC.

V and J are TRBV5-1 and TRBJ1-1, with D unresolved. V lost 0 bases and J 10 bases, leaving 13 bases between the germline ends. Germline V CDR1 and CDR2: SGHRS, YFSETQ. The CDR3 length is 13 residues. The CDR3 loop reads CASSLAPAEGAFF. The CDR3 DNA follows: TGCGCCAGCAGCTTGGCCCCGGCCGAAGGAGCTTTCTTT. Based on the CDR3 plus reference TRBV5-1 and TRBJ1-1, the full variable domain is KAGVTQTPRYLIKTRGQQVTLSCSPISGHRSVSWYQQTPGQGLQFLFEYFSETQRNKGNFPGRFSGRQFSNSRSEMNVSTLELGDSALYLCASSLAPAEGAFFGQGTRLTVV.